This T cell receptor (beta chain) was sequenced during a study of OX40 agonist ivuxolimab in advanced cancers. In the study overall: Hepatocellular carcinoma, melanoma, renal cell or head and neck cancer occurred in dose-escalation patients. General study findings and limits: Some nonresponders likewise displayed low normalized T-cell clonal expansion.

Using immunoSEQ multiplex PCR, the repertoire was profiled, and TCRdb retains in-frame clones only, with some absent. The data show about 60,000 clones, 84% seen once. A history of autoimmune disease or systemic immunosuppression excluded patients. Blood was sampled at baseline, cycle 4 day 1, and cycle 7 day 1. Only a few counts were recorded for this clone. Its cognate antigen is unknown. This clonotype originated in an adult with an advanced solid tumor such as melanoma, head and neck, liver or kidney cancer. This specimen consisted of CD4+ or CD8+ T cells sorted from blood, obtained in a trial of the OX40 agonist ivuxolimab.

CDR3 in DNA: TGTGCCAGCAGCCAAGATTTTGTACCCGATACAACCTATGATTTTCATGGCTACACCTTC. This encodes CASSQDFVPDTTYDFHGYTF. The chain has TRBV4-2 and TRBJ1-2; D gene ambiguous. Germline CDR1 LGHNA, CDR2 YNFKEQ. CDR3 length equals 20 residues. Deletions cut 0 bases from V and 6 bases from J, with 29 bases between.